Detailed here is one T cell receptor beta chain. Germline CDR1 and CDR2: MNHEY and SVGAGI. The CDR3 is made up of 13 amino acids. The data were taken from a study of blood T cell repertoires in COVID-19. TCRdb's table, derived via immunoSEQ multiplex PCR, lists solely in-frame clones and lacks some. The table records 250,000 to 350,000 clones, around 89% of them present only once. The chain has TRBV6-5 and TRBJ1-2; possibly TRBD1 for D (5 bases). The origin of this receptor is a woman in her sixties or seventies in a cohort exposed to, infected with or recovered from COVID-19 (not recorded which). The material sequenced was PBMCs or T cells enriched from blood (not recorded which). CDR3: CASGKGRRYGYTF. CDR3 nucleotides: TGTGCTAGCGGAAAGGGGCGCCGCTATGGCTACACCTTC.